This T cell receptor (beta chain) was captured by sequencing in a study of chemoradiotherapy in HPV16-positive cancers. Comments on this clone: Its target is not known.

Libraries were prepared by immunoSEQ multiplex PCR; TCRdb keeps only in-frame clonotypes and omits some of them. Of approximately 7,700 clones detected, roughly 82% appear once; the ten largest clones hold roughly 6.5%. Study findings and constraints: Candidate HPV-specific clones and E7-related TCR motifs grew in tumor during treatment.

The germline CDR1 and CDR2 sequences are MGHRA and YSYEKL. Between the trimmed V and J ends, which lost 3 bases and 0 bases, there was a span of 26 bases. The CDR3 contains 20 residues. The material sequenced was tumor tissue, taken from a patient who underwent chemoradiotherapy. The receptor was derived from a human donor with HPV-associated anogenital cancer. J is TRBJ1-2 and V is TRBV4-1; D uncertain. Here the CDR3 reads CASSQVDRVKKSSPNYGYTF. CDR3 DNA: TGCGCCAGCAGCCAGGTTGATCGGGTTAAAAAGTCCAGCCCTAACTATGGCTACACCTTC.